These T cell receptor beta chains were read from a single sample in a study of blood T cell repertoires in COVID-19. The data were produced by immunoSEQ multiplex PCR, yet TCRdb's version contains in-frame clones alone and is incomplete. The data hold some 300,000 clones, with over 75% observed a single time. The sample was PBMCs or T cells enriched from blood (not recorded which). The receptors were gathered from a woman aged 40 to 50 who had recovered from COVID-19. Both conserved end residues are part of each CDR3. Each record gives: clone size, J gene, V gene, D gene, CDR3 protein, CDR3 DNA. A D gene is named only where the DNA matches it firmly. The size field is filled for only some rows; it gives once, few, many or a size class.

once TRBJ2-1 TRBV7-2 NA CASSLDMGPGEQFF TGTGCCAGCAGCTTAGATATGGGCCCAGGGGAGCAGTTCTTC
NA TRBJ2-7 TRBV27 TRBD1 CASSSGTDYEQYF TGTGCCAGCAGTTCCGGGACAGACTACGAGCAGTACTTC
NA TRBJ1-1 TRBV11-3 NA CASSLRGPNTEAFF TGTGCCAGCAGCTTAAGAGGGCCCAACACTGAAGCTTTCTTT
NA TRBJ2-7 TRBV28 TRBD1 CASSLGTGIEQYF TGTGCCAGCAGTTTGGGGACAGGGATCGAGCAGTACTTC
NA TRBJ2-3 TRBV6-2/TRBV6-3 NA CASSSSSLTGTDTQYF TGTGCCAGCAGCTCCAGTTCCCTGACTGGCACAGATACGCAGTATTTT
NA TRBJ2-7 TRBV2 NA CASSERWHRETLWEQYF TGTGCCAGCAGTGAAAGGTGGCACAGGGAAACTCTGTGGGAGCAGTACTTC
NA TRBJ1-2 TRBV5-6 NA CASSWRTVTNYGYTF TGTGCCAGCAGCTGGCGGACAGTCACTAACTATGGCTACACCTTC
NA TRBJ2-3 TRBV9 TRBD2 CASSVPPQVAGSTDTQYF TGTGCCAGCAGCGTACCCCCCCAGGTAGCGGGGTCCACAGATACGCAGTATTTT
NA TRBJ1-2 TRBV5-6 TRBD1 CASRKGQGLANYGYTF TGTGCCAGCAGGAAGGGACAGGGTTTAGCTAACTATGGCTACACCTTC
NA TRBJ1-2 TRBV29-1 NA CSVVANYGYTF TGCAGCGTTGTAGCTAACTATGGCTACACCTTC
NA TRBJ1-3 TRBV6-5 NA CASRAGAGNTIYF TGTGCAAGCAGGGCGGGGGCTGGAAACACCATATATTTT
NA TRBJ1-2 TRBV5-4 NA CASSFLTQDLGYTF TGTGCCAGCAGCTTCCTTACGCAGGATCTTGGCTACACCTTC
NA TRBJ2-7 TRBV14 TRBD1 CASSHGTGWEQYF TGTGCCAGCAGCCACGGGACAGGGTGGGAGCAGTACTTC
NA TRBJ2-7 TRBV2 TRBD2 CASSQTSGATLPYEQYF TGTGCCAGCAGTCAGACTAGCGGGGCGACCCTTCCCTACGAGCAGTACTTC
NA TRBJ2-1 TRBV28 NA CASTPPGLNEQFF TGTGCCAGCACCCCACCTGGCCTCAATGAGCAGTTCTTC
few TRBJ1-1 TRBV3-1/TRBV3-2 NA CASSQEPLQLAFF TGTGCCAGCAGCCAAGAGCCACTCCAATTGGCTTTCTTT
once TRBJ2-7 TRBV7-9 NA CASSLRDTSYEQYF TGTGCCAGCAGCTTACGGGACACGTCCTACGAGCAGTACTTC
once TRBJ2-7 TRBV30 TRBD1 CAWSVRNRDRYFF TGTGCCTGGAGTGTACGGAACCGGGACAGGTATTTCTTC
NA TRBJ2-3 TRBV7-2 TRBD2 CASATGGSSDTQYF TGTGCCAGCGCTACGGGGGGATCATCAGATACGCAGTATTTT
NA TRBJ2-7 TRBV29-1 TRBD1 CSVRGTGGGEQYF TGCAGCGTCCGGGGGACAGGGGGCGGCGAGCAGTACTTC
NA TRBJ2-3 TRBV20-1 TRBD2 CSASTSGGARDTQYF TGCAGTGCTAGTACTAGCGGGGGGGCCCGAGATACGCAGTATTTT
NA TRBJ2-4 TRBV27 TRBD1 CASSWDRLLAKNIQYF TGTGCCAGCTCCTGGGACAGGCTGTTAGCCAAAAACATTCAGTACTTC
NA TRBJ2-7 TRBV5-1 TRBD2 CASRQQGLAVYEQYF TGCGCCAGCAGACAGCAGGGACTAGCGGTTTACGAGCAGTACTTC
NA TRBJ1-2 TRBV6-5 TRBD1 CASSYRQGNYGYTF TGTGCCAGCAGTTACCGACAGGGGAACTATGGCTACACCTTC
NA TRBJ2-2 TRBV6-5 TRBD2 CATQRGAHTGELFF TGTGCCACCCAGCGGGGGGCCCACACCGGGGAGCTGTTTTTT
NA TRBJ2-1 TRBV9 TRBD2 CASSVVRTRHYNEQFF TGTGCCAGCAGCGTAGTTCGGACTAGGCACTACAATGAGCAGTTCTTC
NA TRBJ1-1 TRBV4-3 TRBD1 CASSFNRGNTEAFF TGCGCCAGCAGCTTTAACAGGGGGAACACTGAAGCTTTCTTT
NA TRBJ2-7 TRBV28 NA CASSIQGYEQYF TGTGCCAGCAGTATACAGGGATACGAGCAGTACTTC
NA TRBJ2-7 TRBV18 TRBD1 CASSPGTGNEQYF TGTGCCAGCTCACCCGGGACAGGGAACGAGCAGTACTTC
NA TRBJ1-2 TRBV30 TRBD1 CAWSVGQGARYGYTF TGTGCCTGGAGTGTTGGACAGGGGGCGCGGTATGGCTACACCTTC
once TRBJ1-1 TRBV19 TRBD1 CASSAIPGQRNTEAFF TGTGCCAGTAGTGCTATCCCGGGACAGAGGAACACTGAAGCTTTCTTT
NA TRBJ2-5 TRBV2 NA CASRVQETQYF TGTGCCAGCCGCGTACAAGAGACCCAGTACTTC
NA TRBJ2-3 TRBV7-3 NA CASSLDAGTDTQYF TGTGCCAGCAGCTTAGATGCAGGCACAGATACGCAGTATTTT
NA TRBJ2-1 TRBV19 NA CASSIGQFGGEQFF TGTGCCAGTAGTATCGGACAGTTCGGAGGAGAGCAGTTCTTC
NA TRBJ2-2 TRBV4-3 TRBD2 CASSRYTSGGTGELFF TGCGCCAGCAGCCGCTACACTAGCGGGGGAACCGGGGAGCTGTTTTTT
once TRBJ1-1 TRBV19 NA CASSIGQGWTEAFF TGTGCCAGTAGTATAGGGCAGGGGTGGACTGAAGCTTTCTTT
NA TRBJ2-5 TRBV7-9 TRBD1 CASSLVQGAGETQYF TGTGCCAGCAGCTTAGTGCAGGGGGCCGGGGAGACCCAGTACTTC
NA TRBJ2-1 TRBV6-5 TRBD2 CASSYETSRNEQFF TGTGCCAGCAGTTACGAGACTAGCAGAAATGAGCAGTTCTTC
NA TRBJ2-6 TRBV29-1 NA CSVRSSGANVLTF TGCAGCGTGCGGAGCTCTGGGGCCAACGTCCTGACTTTC
NA TRBJ2-3 TRBV5-4 NA CASSGMELEGTLANTQYF TGTGCCAGCAGCGGTATGGAGCTGGAAGGGACACTTGCGAATACGCAGTATTTT
NA TRBJ1-2 TRBV7-2 NA CASSWRDQEGYTF TGTGCCAGCAGCTGGCGGGACCAGGAAGGCTACACCTTC
NA TRBJ1-5 TRBV4-1 TRBD1 CASSPRTGAANQPQHF TGCGCCAGCAGCCCCCGGACAGGGGCCGCCAATCAGCCCCAGCATTTT
NA TRBJ1-5 TRBV19 NA CASSIGQDNQPQHF TGTGCCAGTAGTATTGGTCAGGACAATCAGCCCCAGCATTTT
NA TRBJ1-1 TRBV7-3 NA CASSLNRATEAFF TGTGCCAGCAGCTTAAACAGGGCTACTGAAGCTTTCTTT
few TRBJ2-2 TRBV4-1 TRBD2 CASSHRIAGEDGGELFF TGCGCCAGCAGCCATCGTATAGCGGGAGAGGATGGCGGGGAGCTGTTTTTT
once TRBJ2-5 TRBV7-6 TRBD2 CASSLARTSGGPQETQYF TGTGCCAGCAGCTTAGCGAGGACTAGCGGGGGGCCACAAGAGACCCAGTACTTC